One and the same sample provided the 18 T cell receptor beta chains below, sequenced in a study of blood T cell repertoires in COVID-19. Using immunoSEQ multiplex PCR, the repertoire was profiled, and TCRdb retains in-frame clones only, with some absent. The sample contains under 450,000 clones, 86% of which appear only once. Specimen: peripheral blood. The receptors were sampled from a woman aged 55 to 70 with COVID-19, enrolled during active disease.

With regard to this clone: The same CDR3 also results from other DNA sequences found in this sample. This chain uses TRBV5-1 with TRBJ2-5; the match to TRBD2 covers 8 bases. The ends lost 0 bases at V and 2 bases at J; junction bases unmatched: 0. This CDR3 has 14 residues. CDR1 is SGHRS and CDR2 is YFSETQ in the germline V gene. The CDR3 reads CASSLAGGQETQYF. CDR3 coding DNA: TGCGCCAGCAGCTTGGCGGGAGGGCAAGAGACCCAGTACTTC. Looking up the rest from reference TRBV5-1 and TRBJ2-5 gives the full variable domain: KAGVTQTPRYLIKTRGQQVTLSCSPISGHRSVSWYQQTPGQGLQFLFEYFSETQRNKGNFPGRFSGRQFSNSRSEMNVSTLELGDSALYLCASSLAGGQETQYFGPGTRLLVL.

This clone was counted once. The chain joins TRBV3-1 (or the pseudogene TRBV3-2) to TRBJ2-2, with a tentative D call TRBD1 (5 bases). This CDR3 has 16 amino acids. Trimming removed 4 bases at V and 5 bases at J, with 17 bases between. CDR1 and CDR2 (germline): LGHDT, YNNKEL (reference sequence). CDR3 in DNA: TGTGCCAGCAGCCGCGGTAAAGGGGTGAGGACCGGGGAGCTGTTTTTT. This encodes CASSRGKGVRTGELFF.

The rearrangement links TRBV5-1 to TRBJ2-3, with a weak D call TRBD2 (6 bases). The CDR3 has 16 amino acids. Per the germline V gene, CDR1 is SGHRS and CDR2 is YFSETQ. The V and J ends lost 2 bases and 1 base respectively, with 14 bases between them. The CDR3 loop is CASSLTSIAGTDTQYF. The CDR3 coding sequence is TGCGCCAGCAGCTTAACCAGTATAGCGGGCACAGATACGCAGTATTTT.

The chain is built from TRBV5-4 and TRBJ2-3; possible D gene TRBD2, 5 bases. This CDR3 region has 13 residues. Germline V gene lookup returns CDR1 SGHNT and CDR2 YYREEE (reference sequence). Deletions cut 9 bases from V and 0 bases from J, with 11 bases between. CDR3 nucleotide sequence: TGTGCCACCGCCAGCGGTAGCACAGATACGCAGTATTTT. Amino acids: CATASGSTDTQYF.

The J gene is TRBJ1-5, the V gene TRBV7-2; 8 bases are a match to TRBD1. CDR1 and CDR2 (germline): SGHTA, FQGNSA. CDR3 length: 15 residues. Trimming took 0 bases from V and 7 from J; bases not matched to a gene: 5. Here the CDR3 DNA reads TGTGCCAGCAGCTTAGCCACAGGGGGGGGCCAGCCCCAGCATTTT. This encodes CASSLATGGGQPQHF.

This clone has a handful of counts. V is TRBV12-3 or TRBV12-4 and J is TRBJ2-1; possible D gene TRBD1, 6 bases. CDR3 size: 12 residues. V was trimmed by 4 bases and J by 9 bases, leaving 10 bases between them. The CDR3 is CASSYRAGEQFF. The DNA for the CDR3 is TGTGCCAGCAGTTACAGGGCTGGTGAGCAGTTCTTC.

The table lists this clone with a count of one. CDR3 in amino acids: CASSVISGGAFDEQFF. The CDR3 nucleotides are TGTGCCAGCAGCGTAATAAGCGGGGGGGCCTTCGATGAGCAGTTCTTC. The chain links TRBV9 to TRBJ2-1; 10 positions agree with TRBD2. The CDR3 totals 16 residues. Unmatched junction bases numbered 9, after V lost 1 base and J lost 8 bases. The germline CDR1 and CDR2 sequences are SGDLS and YYNGEE. The entire variable domain, with the rest obtained from reference TRBV9 and TRBJ2-1, is as follows: DSGVTQTPKHLITATGQRVTLRCSPRSGDLSVYWYQQSLDQGLQFLIQYYNGEERAKGNILERFSAQQFPDLHSELNLSSLELGDSALYFCASSVISGGAFDEQFFGPGTRLTVL.

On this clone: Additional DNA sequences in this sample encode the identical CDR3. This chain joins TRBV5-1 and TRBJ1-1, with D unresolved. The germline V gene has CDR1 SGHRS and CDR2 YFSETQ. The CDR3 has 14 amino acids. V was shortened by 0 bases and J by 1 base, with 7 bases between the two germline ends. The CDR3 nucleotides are TGCGCCAGCAGCTTGGCAGCAGGGAACACTGAAGCTTTCTTT. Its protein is CASSLAAGNTEAFF.

The CDR3 loop is CASRGPGSGQFQETQYF. The CDR3 DNA reads TGTGCCAGCAGGGGCCCCGGGAGCGGGCAATTCCAAGAGACCCAGTACTTC. V usage is TRBV13 and J usage is TRBJ2-5; the D gene is possibly TRBD2 (6 bases). Germline V CDR1 and CDR2: PRHDT, FYEKMQ (reference sequence). The length of the CDR3 is 17 residues. Trimming left V 6 bases short and J 1 base short, with 21 bases between.

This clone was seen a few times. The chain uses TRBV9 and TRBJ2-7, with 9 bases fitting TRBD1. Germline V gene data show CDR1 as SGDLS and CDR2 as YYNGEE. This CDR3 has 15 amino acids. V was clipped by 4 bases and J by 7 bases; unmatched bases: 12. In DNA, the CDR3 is TGTGCCAGCAGCATTCGACAGGGGGAGAGAGGGGAGCAGTACTTC. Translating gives CASSIRQGERGEQYF.

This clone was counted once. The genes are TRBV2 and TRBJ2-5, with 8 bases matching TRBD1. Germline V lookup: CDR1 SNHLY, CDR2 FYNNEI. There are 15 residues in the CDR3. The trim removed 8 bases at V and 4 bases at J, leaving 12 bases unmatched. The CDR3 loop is CASQKEDRDRETQYF. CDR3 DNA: TGTGCCAGCCAGAAGGAGGACAGGGATCGAGAGACCCAGTACTTC.

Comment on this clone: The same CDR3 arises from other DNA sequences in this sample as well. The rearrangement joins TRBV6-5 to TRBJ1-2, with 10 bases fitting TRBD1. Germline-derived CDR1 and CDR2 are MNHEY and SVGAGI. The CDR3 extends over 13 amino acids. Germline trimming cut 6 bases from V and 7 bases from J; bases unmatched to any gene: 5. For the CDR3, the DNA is TGTGCCAGCAGCAGGACAGGGGGAAGTGGCTACACCTTC. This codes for CASSRTGGSGYTF.

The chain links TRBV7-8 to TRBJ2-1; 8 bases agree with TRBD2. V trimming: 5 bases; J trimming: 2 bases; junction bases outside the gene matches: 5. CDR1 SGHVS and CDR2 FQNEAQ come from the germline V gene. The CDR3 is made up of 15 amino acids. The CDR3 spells CASSLGLAAYNEQFF. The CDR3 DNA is TGTGCCAGCAGCCTTGGACTAGCCGCCTACAATGAGCAGTTCTTC.

In DNA, the CDR3 is TGTGCCAGCAGCCCACGGGGTGCAACTAATGAAAAACTGTTTTTT. Translation: CASSPRGATNEKLFF. The gene calls are TRBV7-2 and TRBJ1-4, with no clear D. This CDR3 region has 15 residues. The ends were cut back, 5 bases at V and 0 bases at J, with 10 bases in the middle. Germline V gene lookup returns CDR1 SGHTA and CDR2 FQGNSA.

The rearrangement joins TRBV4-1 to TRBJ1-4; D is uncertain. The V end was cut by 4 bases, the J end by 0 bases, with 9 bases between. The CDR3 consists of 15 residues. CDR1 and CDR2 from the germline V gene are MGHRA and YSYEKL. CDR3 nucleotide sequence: TGCGCCAGCAGCCTCAGACTTTCAACTAATGAAAAACTGTTTTTT. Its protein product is CASSLRLSTNEKLFF.

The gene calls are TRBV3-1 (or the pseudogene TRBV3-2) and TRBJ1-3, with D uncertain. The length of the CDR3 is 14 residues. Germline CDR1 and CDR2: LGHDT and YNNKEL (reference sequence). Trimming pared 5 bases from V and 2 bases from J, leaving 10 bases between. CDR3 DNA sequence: TGTGCCAGCAGCTCCGCCGGGGCTGGAAACACCATATATTTT. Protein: CASSSAGAGNTIYF.

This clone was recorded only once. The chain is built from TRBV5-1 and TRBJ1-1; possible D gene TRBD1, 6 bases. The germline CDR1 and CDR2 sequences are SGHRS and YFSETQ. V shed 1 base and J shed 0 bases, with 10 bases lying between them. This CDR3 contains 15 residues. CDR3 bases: TGCGCCAGCAGCTTGTTGGGGGCAATGAACACTGAAGCTTTCTTT. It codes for CASSLLGAMNTEAFF.

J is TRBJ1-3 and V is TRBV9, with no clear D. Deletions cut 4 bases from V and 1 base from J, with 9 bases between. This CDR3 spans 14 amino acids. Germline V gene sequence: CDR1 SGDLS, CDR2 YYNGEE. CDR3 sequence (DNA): TGTGCCAGCAGCTTGCAGTCTTCTGGAAACACCATATATTTT. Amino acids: CASSLQSSGNTIYF.